This is a list of T cell receptor beta chains from one sample in a study of blood T cell repertoires in COVID-19. Assay: immunoSEQ multiplex PCR; the TCRdb copy retains only in-frame clones and omits some. The sample shows fewer than 300,000 clones, approximately 86% of them seen only once. What was sequenced was peripheral blood. The receptors were sampled from a woman aged 18-30 years with acute or convalescent COVID-19. CDR3s include the opening cysteine and the closing phenylalanine or tryptophan. D genes are given only for firm matches. A row's size may be missing; if present it is once, few, many or a size class.

CDR3nt,CDR3aa,d_gene,v_gene,abundance,j_gene
TGTGCCAGCAGTTTGGAAATGGGGAGGGTCACTGAAGCTTTCTTT,CASSLEMGRVTEAFF,NA,TRBV28,once,TRBJ1-1
TGCGCCAGCCGGGGGACCACCACCTACAATGAGCAGTTCTTC,CASRGTTTYNEQFF,NA,TRBV5-1,NA,TRBJ2-1
TGTGCCAGCAGCCAAGCTAGGGGGCTCGGAAACACCATATATTTT,CASSQARGLGNTIYF,TRBD1,TRBV14,NA,TRBJ1-3
TGTGCCAGCAGTGAGTCGACTAGCGGGAAGTACAATGAGCAGTTCTTC,CASSESTSGKYNEQFF,TRBD2,TRBV25-1,NA,TRBJ2-1
TGTGCCAGCAGCCCAGCTTCGACAGCTTACGAGCAGTACTTC,CASSPASTAYEQYF,NA,TRBV7-2,NA,TRBJ2-7
TGTGCCAGCTCACCGCGGGACAGCTCCTACGAGCAGTACTTC,CASSPRDSSYEQYF,NA,TRBV18,NA,TRBJ2-7
TGTGCCAGCAGGACTCCGGCTCAGGCTTTCTTT,CASRTPAQAFF,NA,TRBV28,NA,TRBJ1-1
TGTGCCAGCTCACCAGAGACAGAAAGTTACACCTTC,CASSPETESYTF,NA,TRBV18,NA,TRBJ1-2
TGCGCCAGCAGTCCTCGTGGACTAGCGGGCTCCAATGAGCAGTTCTTC,CASSPRGLAGSNEQFF,TRBD2,TRBV10-1,NA,TRBJ2-1
TGTGCCAGCAGCTTAGAGGGGACAGGAATTACGGGGTTAGCTCCCCTCCACTTT,CASSLEGTGITGLAPLHF,TRBD1,TRBV7-8,NA,TRBJ1-6
TGTGCTAGTGGGGACAGGGGGTGGTACACTGAAGCTTTCTTT,CASGDRGWYTEAFF,TRBD1,TRBV12-5,NA,TRBJ1-1
TGTGCCAGCAGCCCCCCCGGGACTAACACCGGGGAGCTGTTTTTT,CASSPPGTNTGELFF,NA,TRBV28,NA,TRBJ2-2
TGTGCCAGCAGCCAGCGATCTAACTATGGCTACACCTTC,CASSQRSNYGYTF,NA,TRBV28,NA,TRBJ1-2
TGTGCCAGCAGACCCCAGGGGACTGGAAACACCATATATTTT,CASRPQGTGNTIYF,NA,TRBV28,NA,TRBJ1-3
TGTGCCAGCTTTAGCTACTCTGGAAACACCATATATTTT,CASFSYSGNTIYF,NA,TRBV2,few,TRBJ1-3
TGTGCCATCAGTCCCAGGGATAGCAATCAGCCCCAGCATTTT,CAISPRDSNQPQHF,NA,TRBV10-3,NA,TRBJ1-5
TGTGCCAGCAGCCCCGGGACAGGGATTGAAAAACTGTTTTTT,CASSPGTGIEKLFF,TRBD1,TRBV7-8,NA,TRBJ1-4
TGTGCCAGCAGCCCAGGACAGTCCGGGCAGTACTTC,CASSPGQSGQYF,NA,TRBV28,NA,TRBJ2-7
TGTGCCAGCAGTGACCGGCGGGGTGGCGAGCAGTACTTC,CASSDRRGGEQYF,NA,TRBV6-4,NA,TRBJ2-7
TGCAGTGCTCGGGACACCTACGAGCAGTACTTC,CSARDTYEQYF,NA,TRBV20-1,NA,TRBJ2-7
TGTGCCAGCAGCTTTGGAGCAGAAGAGACCCAGTACTTC,CASSFGAEETQYF,NA,TRBV7-9,NA,TRBJ2-5
TGTGCCAGTAGTACTTCAGGCAACAGGGGAGAAAAACTGTTTTTT,CASSTSGNRGEKLFF,TRBD1,TRBV19,NA,TRBJ1-4
TGTGCCAGCAGCTTGGAGGACAGACGCTATGGCTACACCTTC,CASSLEDRRYGYTF,NA,TRBV5-6,NA,TRBJ1-2
TGCAGCGTTGAAGTCGGGGACATAATGACCTACGAGCAGTACTTC,CSVEVGDIMTYEQYF,NA,TRBV29-1,NA,TRBJ2-7
TGTGCCAGCAGCGACCAGCGGGAGAGATCCTACAATGAGCAGTTCTTC,CASSDQRERSYNEQFF,TRBD2,TRBV5-4,NA,TRBJ2-1
TGCGCCAGCGCTCAGGGGACTAGCGACTCCTACGAGCAGTACTTC,CASAQGTSDSYEQYF,TRBD2,TRBV5-1,NA,TRBJ2-7
TGTGCCAGCAGCTTTCCGGGACAGGGGGCGAGTGAGCAGTTCTTC,CASSFPGQGASEQFF,TRBD1,TRBV3-1/TRBV3-2,NA,TRBJ2-1